The T cell receptor beta chain described here comes from a study of control samples from healthy donors and cancer patients. Per the germline V gene, CDR1 is MDHEN and CDR2 is SYDVKM. V lost 5 bases and J lost 9; bases outside the gene matches: 15. The CDR3 extends over 16 amino acids. Libraries were prepared by immunoSEQ multiplex PCR; TCRdb keeps only in-frame clonotypes and omits some of them. Found here are about 130,000 clones, 80% to 95% of them singletons; the top ten hold around 2.3%. The gene calls are TRBV28 and TRBJ1-5; 8 bases match TRBD1. The source is a man aged 40-49 years in good health. Sequenced: blood. This CDR3 reads CASSGGTGDALRPQHF. CDR3 DNA: TGTGCCAGCAGTGGGGGGACAGGCGACGCTCTTCGGCCCCAGCATTTT.